This TCR beta chain was sequenced in a study of STAT5B mutations in CD4+ large granular lymphocyte leukemia. Study-wide background: Among healthy controls, a particular HLA allele went with more CDR3 'QG' motifs. The study's findings and limits: Compared with healthy controls (2/35), patient top clones favored TRBV06 (8/27).

Only in-frame clones appear in the TCRdb table, and some are missing; sequencing was by immunoSEQ multiplex PCR. The table includes about 23,000 clones, roughly three quarters detected once. This clone was seen more than once but under ten times. Its antigen is not known. This CDR3 is 14 amino acids long. The germline gives CDR1 SGHNT, CDR2 YENEEA. V was trimmed by 0 bases and J by 0 bases, leaving 5 bases between them. The source material was CD4+ T cells from blood buffy coats. The TCR comes from a human donor in good health. The chain is built from TRBV11-3 and TRBJ1-1, with no clear D. In DNA form, the CDR3 reads TGTGCCAGCAGCTTAGATAGACTGAACACTGAAGCTTTCTTT. Translated: CASSLDRLNTEAFF.